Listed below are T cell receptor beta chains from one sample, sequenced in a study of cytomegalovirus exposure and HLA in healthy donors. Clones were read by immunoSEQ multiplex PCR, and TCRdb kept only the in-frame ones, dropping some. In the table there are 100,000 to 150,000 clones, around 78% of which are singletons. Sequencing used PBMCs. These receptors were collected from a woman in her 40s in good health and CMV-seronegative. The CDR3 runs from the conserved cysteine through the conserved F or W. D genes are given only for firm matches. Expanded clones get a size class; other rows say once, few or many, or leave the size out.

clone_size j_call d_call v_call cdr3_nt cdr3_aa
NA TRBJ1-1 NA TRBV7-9 TGTGCCAGCAGCTTAGCATCCGGGAGTTCGACTGAAGCTTTCTTT CASSLASGSSTEAFF
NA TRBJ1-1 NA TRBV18 TGTGCCAGCTCAATTCAGGGCTTGAACACTGAAGCTTTCTTT CASSIQGLNTEAFF
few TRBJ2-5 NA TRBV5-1 TGCGCCAGCAGCGCGCTAGGTCTCCAAGAGACCCAGTACTTC CASSALGLQETQYF
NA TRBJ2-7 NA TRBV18 TGTGCCAGCTCACCCCGCGGGGGCGGGAGTTACGAGCAGTACTTC CASSPRGGGSYEQYF
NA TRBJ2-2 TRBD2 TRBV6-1 TGTGCCAGCAGTGAAGCCCCTTCACTAGCGGCGAACACCGGGGAGCTGTTTTTT CASSEAPSLAANTGELFF
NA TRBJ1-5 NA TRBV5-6 TGTGCCAGCAGCCGATATACCCCTCGGCAGCCCCAGCATTTT CASSRYTPRQPQHF
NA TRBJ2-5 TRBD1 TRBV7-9 TGTGCCAGCTTGACAGGGGCGGTCGAGACCCAGTACTTC CASLTGAVETQYF
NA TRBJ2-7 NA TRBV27 TGTGCCAGCAGTTTTAATCCGGGAACTAGAGAGGAAGAGCAGTACTTC CASSFNPGTREEEQYF
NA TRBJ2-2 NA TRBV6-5 TGTGCCAGCAGTTACTTCCCCGCGGGCACCGGGGAGCTGTTTTTT CASSYFPAGTGELFF
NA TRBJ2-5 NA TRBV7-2 TGTGCCAGCAACGAAGCGGTCCAAGAGACCCAGTACTTC CASNEAVQETQYF
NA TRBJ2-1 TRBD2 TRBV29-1 TGCAGCGCGGGCGGACTAGCGGGAGGATACAATGAGCAGTTCTTC CSAGGLAGGYNEQFF
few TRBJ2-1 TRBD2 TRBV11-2 TGTGCCAGCAGCTTAGAACCGGGAGGGCCGGGTGAGCAGTTCTTC CASSLEPGGPGEQFF
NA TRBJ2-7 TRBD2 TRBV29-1 TGCAGCGTTGAAGATGGAGTAGCGGGAGGTGGTGAGCAGTACTTC CSVEDGVAGGGEQYF
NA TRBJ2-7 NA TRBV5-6 TGTGCCAGCAGCTTGGGACAGTACTACGAGCAGTACTTC CASSLGQYYEQYF
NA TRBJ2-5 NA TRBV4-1 TGCGCCAGCAGCCAAGGGCTGGGGGCGGCGGAGACCCAGTACTTC CASSQGLGAAETQYF
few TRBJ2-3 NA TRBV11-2 TGTGCCAGCAGAGTAGCGGGCACAGATACGCAGTATTTT CASRVAGTDTQYF
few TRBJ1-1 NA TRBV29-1 TGCAGCGTAAGGGGTTGGAACACTGAAGCTTTCTTT CSVRGWNTEAFF
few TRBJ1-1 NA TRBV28 TGTGCCAGCAGTTTGGAAAGGTGGGGCAGATCGTTAGCTACATTGGTAGCTTTCTTT CASSLERWGRSLATLVAFF
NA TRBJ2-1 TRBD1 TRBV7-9 TGTGCCAGCAGCAGTCCCTCCGGGACAGGGGCTACATGGGAGCAGTTCTTC CASSSPSGTGATWEQFF
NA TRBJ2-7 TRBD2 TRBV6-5 TGTGCCAGCAGTTACTCTGGTAGCGGGTACGAGCAGTACTTC CASSYSGSGYEQYF
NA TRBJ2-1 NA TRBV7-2 TGTGCCAGCAGCTTAGTAGGGAGCTCCTACAATGAGCAGTTCTTC CASSLVGSSYNEQFF
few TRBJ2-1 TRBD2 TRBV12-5 TGTGCTAGTGGTTTGGCCGCCGGGACTAGCTCGGCCAATGAGCAGTTCTTC CASGLAAGTSSANEQFF
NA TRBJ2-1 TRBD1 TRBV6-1 TGTGCCAGCAGTGAATACCCCCGACAGGGGGTTGAGCAGTTCTTC CASSEYPRQGVEQFF
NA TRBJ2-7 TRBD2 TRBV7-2 TGTGCCAGCAGCTCAAACGCGGGAGGGGCCTACGAGCAGTACTTC CASSSNAGGAYEQYF
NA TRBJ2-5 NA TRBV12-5 TGTGCTAGTACTTGGGGAGCAGAGACCCAGTACTTC CASTWGAETQYF
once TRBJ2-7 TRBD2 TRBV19 TGTGCCAGTAGTAGACTAGCGGGAACCTACGAGCAGTACTTC CASSRLAGTYEQYF
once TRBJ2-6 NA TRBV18 TGTGCCAGCTCACAAGGAGCAGACTCTGGGGCCAACGGCCTGACTTTC CASSQGADSGANGLTF
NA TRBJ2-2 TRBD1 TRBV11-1 TGTGCCAGCAGCAGGGACAGGGTGAACACCGGGGAGCTGTTTTTT CASSRDRVNTGELFF
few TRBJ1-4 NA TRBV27 TGTGCCAGCAGTATATCGAGGATGGGAAAACTGTTTTTT CASSISRMGKLFF
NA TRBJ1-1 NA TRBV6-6 TGTGCCAGCACCCTATTCGGGGGATTGAACACTGAAGCTTTCTTT CASTLFGGLNTEAFF
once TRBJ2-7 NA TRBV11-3 TGTGCCAGCAGCTTGGTCGGAGGCTACGAGCAGTACTTC CASSLVGGYEQYF
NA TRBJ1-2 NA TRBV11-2 TGTGCCAGCAGCTACGGAATGGAGGTATCAAGAGGCTACACCTTC CASSYGMEVSRGYTF
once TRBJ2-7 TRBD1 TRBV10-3 TGTGCCATCGGACAGGGGGCGAGGAACGAGCAGTACTTC CAIGQGARNEQYF
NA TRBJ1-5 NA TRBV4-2 TGTGCCAGCAGCCAAGACAGGGAGGATCAGCCCCAGCATTTT CASSQDREDQPQHF
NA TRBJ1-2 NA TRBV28 TGTGCCAGCAGTTTATGGACAGCCCTGAACTATGGCTACACCTTC CASSLWTALNYGYTF
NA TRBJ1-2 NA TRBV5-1 TGCGCCAGCAGTCCCACCCCCCCCACAGGGGGCTACACCTTC CASSPTPPTGGYTF
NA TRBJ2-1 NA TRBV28 TGTGCCAGCAGTTTCGGAGCGGAGACGACTAGGCAGTTCTTC CASSFGAETTRQFF
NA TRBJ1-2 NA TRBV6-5 TGTGCCAGCCAAAGGGGCCGGAGGGTAGGGGGCTACACCTTC CASQRGRRVGGYTF
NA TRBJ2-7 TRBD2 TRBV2 TGTGCCAGCAGTGAAGGGAGCGGGAGGGTTCTGGAGCAGTACTTC CASSEGSGRVLEQYF
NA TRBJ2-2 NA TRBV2 TGTGCCAGCAGTGAACGGGCCAGGGTCCCGTTTTTT CASSERARVPFF
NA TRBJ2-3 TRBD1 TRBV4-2 TGTGCCAGCAGCCAAGACGGACAGGGCACAGATACGCAGTATTTT CASSQDGQGTDTQYF
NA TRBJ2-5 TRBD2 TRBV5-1 TGCGCCAGCAGCCTCGGACTAGCGGGAGTACAAGAGACCCAGTACTTC CASSLGLAGVQETQYF
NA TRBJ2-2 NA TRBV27 TGTGCCAGCGGGCGGGACTCTGCCGGGGAGCTGTTTTTT CASGRDSAGELFF
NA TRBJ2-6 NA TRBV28 TGTGCCATCATGTCCTCTGGGGCCAACGTCCTGACTTTC CAIMSSGANVLTF
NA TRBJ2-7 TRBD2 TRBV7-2 TGTGCCAGCAGCTTAACGAGCGGGGTTAAGGGGGAGCAGTACTTC CASSLTSGVKGEQYF
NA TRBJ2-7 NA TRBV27 TGTGCCAGCAGTTTTAGCCCCTCCTACGAGCAGTACTTC CASSFSPSYEQYF
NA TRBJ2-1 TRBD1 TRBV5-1 TGCGCCAGCAGCATGACAGGGCCCAACTTAAATGAGCAGTTCTTC CASSMTGPNLNEQFF
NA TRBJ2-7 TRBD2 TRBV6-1 TGTGCCAGCAGTCCCCTGACTAGCGCCTTCTACGAGCAGTACTTC CASSPLTSAFYEQYF
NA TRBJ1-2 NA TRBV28 TGTGCCAGCAGACAAACAGCTAACTATGGCTACACCTTC CASRQTANYGYTF
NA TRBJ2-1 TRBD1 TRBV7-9 TGTGCCAGCAGCCTTACAGGGGGAAATGAGCAGTTCTTC CASSLTGGNEQFF
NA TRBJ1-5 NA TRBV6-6 TGTGCCAGCAGTCCCCCAGGGGGCAATCAGCCCCAGCATTTT CASSPPGGNQPQHF
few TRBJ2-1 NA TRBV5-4 TGTGCCAGCAGCCGGGACGGAGGGAAATACAATGAGCAGTTCTTC CASSRDGGKYNEQFF
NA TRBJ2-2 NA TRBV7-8 TGTGCCAGCAGCTCAGGGGCCATGAACACCGGGGAGCTGTTTTTT CASSSGAMNTGELFF
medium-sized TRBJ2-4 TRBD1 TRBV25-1 TGTGCCAGCAGTGTCGGGACAGGGTCGGCTAGGGACAGTCAGTACTTC CASSVGTGSARDSQYF
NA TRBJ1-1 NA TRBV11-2 TGTGCCAGCAGCTTAGACGCGTCGATGAACACTGAAGCTTTCTTT CASSLDASMNTEAFF